The TCR beta chain under discussion was sequenced for a study of vaccination and CD4 T cells after COVID-19. Study-wide context: Two mRNA vaccine doses were given, either BNT162b2 or mRNA-1273. Every culture used as a control got a CEFX pool, an HIV-1 Nef pool, or no peptide.

Time point described: late sampling 161 to 241 days after vaccination in a few convalescent patients. Treatment reported: approximately 9-day PBMC culture with coronavirus spike peptide pools or control peptides (ViraFEST assay). As for this clonotype: The antigen is undetermined.

This CDR3 region has 14 residues. The germline CDR1 and CDR2 sequences are MDHEN and SYDVKM. J was trimmed by 8 bases and V by 7 bases; bases with no gene match: 11. Study results and caveats: Looking at convalescent patients, a median around 89% of reactive clones were present only post-vaccination.

The Oncomine TCR Beta short-read assay was applied to DNA of cultured CD4+ T cells. CD4+ T cells were cultured, and genomic DNA was extracted from them. TCRdb recomputed calls from the PCR reads with MiXCR, one row per CDR3 protein. The repertoire consists of tens of thousands of distinct CDR3 sequences, with 35% occurring once and the leading ten covering roughly 8.6%. This TCR came from a human donor who had recovered from COVID-19. Material: CD4+ T cells from blood, cultured in vitro, obtained about 7 months after SARS-CoV-2 vaccination. The rearrangement links TRBV28 to TRBJ2-3, with 8 bases aligning to TRBD2. The CDR3 reads CASIRTGLASTQYF. The DNA of the CDR3 is TGTGCCAGCATCCGAACAGGACTAGCTAGTACGCAGTATTTT.